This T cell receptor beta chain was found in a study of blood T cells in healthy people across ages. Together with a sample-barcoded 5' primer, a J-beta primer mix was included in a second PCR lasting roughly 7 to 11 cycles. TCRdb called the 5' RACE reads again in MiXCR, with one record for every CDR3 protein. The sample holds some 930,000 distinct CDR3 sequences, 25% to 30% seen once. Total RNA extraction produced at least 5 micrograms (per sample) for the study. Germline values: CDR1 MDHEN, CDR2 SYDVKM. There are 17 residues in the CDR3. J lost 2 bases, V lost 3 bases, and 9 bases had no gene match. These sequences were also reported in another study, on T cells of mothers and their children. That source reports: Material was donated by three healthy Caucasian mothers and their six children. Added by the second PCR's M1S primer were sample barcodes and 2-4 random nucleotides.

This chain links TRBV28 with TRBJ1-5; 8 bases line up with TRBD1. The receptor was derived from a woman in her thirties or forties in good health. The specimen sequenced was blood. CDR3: CASSFRTGLLGNQPQHF. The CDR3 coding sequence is TGTGCCAGCAGTTTCCGGACAGGGCTCTTAGGCAATCAGCCCCAGCATTTT. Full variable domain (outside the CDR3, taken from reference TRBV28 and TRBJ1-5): DVKVTQSSRYLVKRTGEKVFLECVQDMDHENMFWYRQDPGLGLRLIYFSYDVKMKEKGDIPEGYSVSREKKERFSLILESASTNQTSMYLCASSFRTGLLGNQPQHFGDGTRLSIL.